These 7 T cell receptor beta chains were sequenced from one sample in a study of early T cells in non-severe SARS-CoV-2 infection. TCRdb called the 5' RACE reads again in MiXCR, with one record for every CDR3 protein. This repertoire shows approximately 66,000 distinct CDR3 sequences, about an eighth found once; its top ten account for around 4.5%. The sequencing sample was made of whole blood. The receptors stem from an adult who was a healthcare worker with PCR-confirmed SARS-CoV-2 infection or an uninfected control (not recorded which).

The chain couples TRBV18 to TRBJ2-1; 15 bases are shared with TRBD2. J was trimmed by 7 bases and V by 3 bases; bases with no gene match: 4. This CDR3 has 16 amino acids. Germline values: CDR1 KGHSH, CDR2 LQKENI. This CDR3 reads CASSPGLAGGLNEQFF. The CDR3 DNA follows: TGTGCCAGCTCACCCGGACTAGCGGGAGGGCTAAATGAGCAGTTCTTC.

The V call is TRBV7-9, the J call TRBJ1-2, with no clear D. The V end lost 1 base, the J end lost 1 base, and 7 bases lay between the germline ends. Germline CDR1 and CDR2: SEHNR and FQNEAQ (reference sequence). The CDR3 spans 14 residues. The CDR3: CASSLEQNNYGYTF. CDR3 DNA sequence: TGTGCCAGCAGCTTAGAACAGAATAACTATGGCTACACCTTC.

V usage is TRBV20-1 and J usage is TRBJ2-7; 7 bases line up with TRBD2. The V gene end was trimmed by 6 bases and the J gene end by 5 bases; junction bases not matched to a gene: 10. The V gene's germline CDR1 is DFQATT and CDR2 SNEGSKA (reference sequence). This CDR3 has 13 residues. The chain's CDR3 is CSAPIGGRDEQYF. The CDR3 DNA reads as TGCAGTGCCCCGATAGGCGGGAGAGACGAGCAGTACTTC.

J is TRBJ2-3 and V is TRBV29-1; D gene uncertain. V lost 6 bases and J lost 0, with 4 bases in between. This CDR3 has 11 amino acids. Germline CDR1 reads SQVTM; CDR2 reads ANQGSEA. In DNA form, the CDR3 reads TGCAGCGTGGGGAGCACAGATACGCAGTATTTT. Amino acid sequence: CSVGSTDTQYF.

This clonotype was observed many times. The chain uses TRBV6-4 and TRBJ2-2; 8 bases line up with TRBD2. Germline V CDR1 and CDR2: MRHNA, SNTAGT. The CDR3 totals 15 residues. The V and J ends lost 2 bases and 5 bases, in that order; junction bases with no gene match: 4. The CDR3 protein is CASSDEIAGTGELFF. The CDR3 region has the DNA TGTGCCAGCAGTGACGAGATAGCGGGGACCGGGGAGCTGTTTTTT.

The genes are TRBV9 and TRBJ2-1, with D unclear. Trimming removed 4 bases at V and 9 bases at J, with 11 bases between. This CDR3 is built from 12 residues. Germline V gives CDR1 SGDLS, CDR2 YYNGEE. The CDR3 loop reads CASSPDWREQFF. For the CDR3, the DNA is TGTGCCAGCAGCCCCGATTGGCGTGAGCAGTTCTTC.

The CDR3 DNA is TGTGCCAGCAGCTTGCCGGGACAGGGTCGTGCAGATACGCAGTATTTT. As protein: CASSLPGQGRADTQYF. The rearrangement links TRBV5-6 to TRBJ2-3; the match to TRBD1 covers 9 bases. V shed 1 base and J 4 bases; nucleotides not matched to a gene: 7. This CDR3 contains 16 residues. CDR1 SGHDT and CDR2 YYEEEE come from the germline V gene.